The clone carrying this TCR beta chain has just one count. The data were obtained in a study of cytomegalovirus exposure and HLA in healthy donors. Produced via immunoSEQ multiplex PCR; TCRdb's table is partial and in-frame only. The data hold 80,000 to 95,000 clones, with around 93% observed a single time. This CDR3 comprises 20 residues. In germline, CDR1 is SGHVS, CDR2 FQNEAQ. Trimming at V came to 0 bases and at J to 0 bases, leaving 10 bases not matched to a gene. This sequence originates from a young woman in good health and CMV-seropositive. Sequencing was done on a sample of PBMCs. The chain carries TRBV7-8 and TRBJ2-6; 8 nucleotides match TRBD1. This CDR3 reads CASSLARQGAILSGANVLTF. CDR3 in DNA: TGTGCCAGCAGCTTAGCTCGGCAGGGGGCTATCCTCTCTGGGGCCAACGTCCTGACTTTC.